Sequencing of this T cell receptor (beta chain) was carried out in a study of molecular identifiers for immune sequencing clone quantification. A few counts support this clonotype. Each library that profiled naive CD8 cells came from around 20,000 to 990,000 sorted cells with 10%, 30% or 50% RNA. Germline V gene sequence: CDR1 GTSNPN, CDR2 SVGIG (reference sequence). V was clipped by 5 bases and J by 1 base, with 13 bases between them. The CDR3 totals 14 residues. TCRdb independently ran MiXCR on the PCR reads; one entry per CDR3 protein. The sample shows hundreds of thousands of distinct CDR3 sequences, less than 30% of them seen only once.

The chain links TRBV30 to TRBJ2-3, with D maybe TRBD1 (6 bases). This clonotype was sampled from a human donor in good health. Some libraries in this study had Jurkat cell RNA spiked in. The specimen was naive CD8+ T cells from blood, with Jurkat cell RNA spiked in. Described subset: FACS-sorted CD8+CD4-CCR7+CD45RA+ naive T cells. CDR3 sequence reads: CAWSGVGGTDTQYF. CDR3 bases: TGTGCCTGGTCAGGGGTGGGGGGCACAGATACGCAGTATTTT.